This T cell receptor (beta chain) was identified in a study of T cell changes during pregnancy in multiple sclerosis. The assay was immunoSEQ multiplex PCR, and TCRdb's table has in-frame clones only and misses some. The table shows 90,000 to 120,000 clones, with under 95% occurring only once. J gave up 2 bases and V 5 bases, and 9 bases lay outside the gene matches. There are 16 residues in the CDR3. Looked up from germline, CDR1 is SGHTA and CDR2 is FQGNSA. This clone was seen once. Here the sequenced sample was peripheral blood, taken in the third trimester of pregnancy. V and J are TRBV7-2 and TRBJ1-5; 7 bases map to TRBD1. The source of this sequence is a female donor in good health, enrolled as a control in a pregnancy study. The CDR3 DNA sequence: TGTGCCAGCAGCGTAGACAGGGCCTTCGGCAATCAGCCCCAGCATTTT. It specifies CASSVDRAFGNQPQHF. The full variable domain, in which reference TRBV7-2 and TRBJ1-5 provide the parts outside the CDR3, is GAGVSQSPSNKVTEKGKDVELRCDPISGHTALYWYRQSLGQGLEFLIYFQGNSAPDKSGLPSDRFSAERTGGSVSTLTIQRTQQEDSAVYLCASSVDRAFGNQPQHFGDGTRLSIL.